This record concerns one TCR beta chain sequence. This sample was included in a study of blood T cell repertoires in COVID-19. Study in general: COVID-19 samples collected from the United States, Italy and Spain covered acute and convalescent phases. From T cells, B-cell-depleted T cells, or PBMCs came the material, which was cDNA or gDNA.

Under the authors' procedure: Counts of nucleated cells, estimated from reference gene primer amplification, were obtained. Sequencing used immunoSEQ multiplex PCR; TCRdb keeps in-frame clones, though not all of them. V, J and clone size reflect that table, while D and trimming were determined from the DNA. The table lists some 82,000 clones, 80% to 90% of them singletons. Germline-derived CDR1 and CDR2 are SGHTA and FQGNSA. V was pared by 1 base and J by 9 bases, with 10 bases between. CDR3 size: 13 residues. The chain recombines TRBV7-2 with TRBJ2-1; D not certain. This clonotype was obtained from a man older than 75 with active or convalescent COVID-19. The sample comprised peripheral blood. CDR3 residues: CASSLGAHAEQFF. DNA of the CDR3: TGTGCCAGCAGCTTAGGGGCGCATGCTGAGCAGTTCTTC.